One and the same sample provided the 29 T cell receptor beta chains below, sequenced in a study of molecular identifiers for immune sequencing clone quantification. TCRdb processed the PCR reads anew with MiXCR; each CDR3 protein has one entry. The data contain 400,000 to 600,000 distinct CDR3 sequences, around 25% of them singletons. Sequenced material: naive CD8+ T cells from blood, with Jurkat cell RNA spiked in. Subset here: FACS-sorted CD8+CD4-CCR7+CD45RA+ naive T cells. These receptors originate from a human donor in good health. Some libraries in this study had Jurkat cell RNA spiked in.

There are a few counts of this clonotype. This rearrangement joins TRBV27 to TRBJ2-3, with 9 bases matching TRBD2. The CDR3 spans 16 residues. Trimming removed 2 bases from V and 4 bases from J; junction bases left unmatched: 7. Germline loops: CDR1 MNHEY, CDR2 SMNVEV (reference sequence). CDR3 in amino acids: CASSLRASGIPDTQYF. CDR3 DNA sequence: TGTGCCAGCAGTTTAAGGGCTAGCGGGATCCCAGATACGCAGTATTTT.

Of note for this clonotype: The junction shows a germline mismatch at one end, possibly a read error. The chain uses TRBV18 and TRBJ2-2; TRBD1 matches 7 bases. In germline, CDR1 is KGHSH, CDR2 LQKENI. The CDR3 is 17 residues long. In DNA form, the CDR3 reads TGTGCCAGCTCACCATCCCCCGGCAGGGGGAACACCGGGGAGCTGTTATTT. Its protein product is CASSPSPGRGNTGELLF.

This clonotype was found many times. The J gene is TRBJ2-3, the V gene TRBV19, with TRBD1 as a possible D gene (6 bases). There are 15 residues in the CDR3. CDR1 is LNHDA, CDR2 SQIVND, per germline (reference sequence). The V and J ends lost 7 bases and 1 base respectively, with 15 bases between them. For the CDR3, the DNA is TGTGCCAGTACCCAGGGGACAAGAGGCACAGATACGCAGTATTTT. Protein: CASTQGTRGTDTQYF.

In this sample, this clonotype turned up many times. This chain connects TRBV29-1 to TRBJ2-7, with 8 bases fitting TRBD2. Trimming cost V 6 bases and J 3 bases; bases outside gene matches: 7. This CDR3 has 13 residues. The V gene's germline CDR1 is SQVTM and CDR2 ANQGSEA. CDR3: CSVFTSGLYEQYF. Written as DNA, the CDR3 is TGCAGCGTCTTTACTAGCGGTCTCTACGAGCAGTACTTC.

Details on this clonotype: A much larger clone lies a single base off, so this may be a read error. The CDR3 is CASSSGHLSYEQCF. The CDR3 nucleotides are TGCGCCAGCAGCTCAGGCCATCTCTCCTACGAGCAGTGCTTC. The gene calls are TRBV5-1 and TRBJ2-7; D is uncertain. The CDR3 sequence is 14 residues long. The V gene's germline CDR1 is SGHRS and CDR2 YFSETQ.

This clonotype was seen at least ten times. The chain uses TRBV6-1 and TRBJ1-5; maybe TRBD1 (5 bases). In germline, CDR1 is MNHNS, CDR2 SASEGT. V dropped 1 base and J dropped 2 bases, with 9 bases sitting between them. This CDR3 is 15 amino acids long. CDR3 sequence reads: CASSEEDSGNQPQHF. The CDR3 nucleotides read TGTGCCAGCAGTGAAGAAGACAGTGGCAATCAGCCCCAGCATTTT.

Comments on this clonotype: A read error may be the cause here, since a much bigger clone is one base away. This chain joins TRBV4-1 and TRBJ2-5; D is undetermined. CDR3 size: 14 residues. Germline values: CDR1 MGHRA, CDR2 YSYEKL. The CDR3 region is CASSQEWSQATQYF. The DNA of the CDR3 is TGCGCCAGCAGCCAAGAATGGAGCCAAGCGACCCAGTACTTC.

This clonotype occurred many times. The chain combines TRBV6-5 with TRBJ2-7; possibly TRBD1 or TRBD2 for D (5 bases each). The CDR3 extends over 12 amino acids. Germline values: CDR1 MNHEY, CDR2 SVGAGI. Trimming left V 2 bases short and J 6 bases short, with 8 bases between. The CDR3 DNA follows: TGTGCCAGCAGTTACCCAGGGACCGAGCAGTACTTC. It is translated as CASSYPGTEQYF.

This clonotype was picked up a small number of times. The CDR3 bases are TGTGCCACCCAAGGCGTGGACAATGAGCAGTTCTTC. It yields the protein CATQGVDNEQFF. This chain links TRBV7-9 with TRBJ2-1; D ambiguous. This CDR3 is built from 12 residues. Trimming stripped 10 bases from V and 5 bases from J, with 12 bases between. Germline assignment: CDR1 SEHNR and CDR2 FQNEAQ (reference sequence).

This clonotype has a count of ten or more. J is TRBJ2-3 and V is TRBV12-3 or TRBV12-4; D perhaps matches TRBD1 (6 bases). The V gene lost 5 bases and the J gene lost 2 bases, with 11 bases spanning the gap. This CDR3 comprises 14 residues. The CDR3 bases are TGTGCCAGCAGTCGCAGGGGAGTCACAGATACGCAGTATTTT. Translated, it gives CASSRRGVTDTQYF.

This clonotype has a handful of counts. The chain combines TRBV28 with TRBJ2-1, with a tentative D call TRBD1 (5 bases). Germline lookup yields CDR1 MDHEN and CDR2 SYDVKM. Trimming shortened V by 7 bases and J by 0 bases, and 10 bases separated the two germline ends. This CDR3 contains 14 residues. CDR3 nucleotides: TGTGCCAGCAAACCGACAGTCTCCTACAATGAGCAGTTCTTC. Translating gives CASKPTVSYNEQFF.

This clonotype was found many times. J is TRBJ1-2 and V is TRBV12-3 or TRBV12-4, with 8 bases aligning to TRBD1. This CDR3 has 15 residues. J lost 4 bases, V lost 4 bases, and 8 bases had no gene match. The CDR3 DNA reads TGTGCCAGCAGTTACCCGGGACAGGAATTCTATGGCTACACCTTC. Its translation: CASSYPGQEFYGYTF.

This clonotype has just a few counts. The chain recombines TRBV28 with TRBJ2-7, with 12 bases lining up with TRBD2. CDR1 and CDR2 (germline): MDHEN, SYDVKM. J was trimmed by 2 bases and V by 6 bases; bases with no gene match: 11. There are 17 residues in the CDR3. CDR3 in amino acids: CASSPPGTSGWAYEQYF. The CDR3 nucleotides are TGTGCCAGCAGCCCGCCCGGGACTAGCGGGTGGGCCTACGAGCAGTACTTC.

This clonotype appeared once. This may stem from a read error, because a much larger clone lies one nucleotide away. The V call is TRBV20-1, the J call TRBJ2-3; 9 bases line up with TRBD2. Germline CDR1 reads DFQATT; CDR2 reads SNEGSKA (reference sequence). The CDR3 loop spans 19 amino acids. The V gene end was trimmed by 1 base and the J gene end by 2 bases; junction bases not matched to a gene: 16. CDR3 bases: TGCAGTGCTAGAGCGCACCTGGAGCGGGGGGCCAGGGTCACAGATACGCAGTATTTT. It is translated as CSARAHLERGARVTDTQYF.

V usage is TRBV9 and J usage is TRBJ1-5; no clear D gene. V was pared by 5 bases and J by 4 bases, with 10 bases between. This CDR3 is built from 13 residues. Germline CDR1 reads SGDLS; CDR2 reads YYNGEE. This CDR3 reads CASSASSNQPQHF. DNA of the CDR3: TGTGCCAGCAGTGCGTCCTCTAATCAGCCCCAGCATTTT.

Of note for this clonotype: One end of the junction fails to match germline, which may point to a read error. The V and J genes are TRBV4-1 and TRBJ2-7; 7 bases map to TRBD1. CDR1 is MGHRA and CDR2 is YSYEKL in the germline V gene. The CDR3 length is 14 residues. This CDR3 reads CASSQPQGSYEQCF. The CDR3, as DNA: TGCGCCAGCAGCCAACCACAGGGGTCCTACGAGCAGTGCTTC.

V and J are TRBV3-1 and TRBJ2-2; no clear D. CDR1 is LGHDT, CDR2 YNNKEL, per germline (reference sequence). V lost 0 bases and J lost 2, with 13 bases in between. This CDR3 spans 17 amino acids. This CDR3 is CASSQEIGFLNTGELFF. In nucleotides, the CDR3 is TGTGCCAGCAGCCAAGAAATCGGCTTCCTTAACACCGGGGAGCTGTTTTTT.

This clonotype was found a few times. J is TRBJ2-5 and V is TRBV29-1; no clear D. The CDR3 has 10 residues. Per germline, CDR1 SQVTM and CDR2 ANQGSEA. V lost 3 bases and J lost 5, with 4 bases in between. In DNA, the CDR3 is TGCAGCGTTGATGGTGAGACCCAGTACTTC. This translates into CSVDGETQYF.

This clonotype has only a few counts. V and J are TRBV29-1 and TRBJ1-2; weak D call: TRBD1 (6 bases). The germline gives CDR1 SQVTM, CDR2 ANQGSEA. Trimming stripped 3 bases from V and 8 bases from J, with 10 bases between. The CDR3 has 11 residues. DNA of the CDR3: TGCAGCGTTGAGGGGGCTAAAGGCTACACCTTC. Translation gives CSVEGAKGYTF.

This chain joins TRBV13 and TRBJ2-3, with D possibly TRBD1 on 5 matching bases. CDR3 length equals 15 residues. Trimming cost V 2 bases and J 2 bases, with 11 bases left between them. Per the germline V gene, CDR1 is PRHDT and CDR2 is FYEKMQ (reference sequence). CDR3 sequence: CASSLWTQNTDTQYF. DNA for the CDR3: TGTGCCAGCAGCTTATGGACACAAAACACAGATACGCAGTATTTT.

This clonotype was picked up a small number of times. CDR3 in DNA: TGCGCCAGCAGCCCGGATAGGACAGCTGAAGCTTTCTTT. Protein product: CASSPDRTAEAFF. The chain is built from TRBV5-1 and TRBJ1-1; D is possibly TRBD1 (6 bases). Germline V CDR1 and CDR2: SGHRS, YFSETQ. The V end lost 4 bases, the J end lost 6 bases, and 13 bases lay between the germline ends. The CDR3 is 13 amino acids.

The chain carries TRBV7-9 and TRBJ1-4; D is unresolved. The CDR3 loop spans 15 amino acids. V lost 5 bases to trimming and J lost 8 bases, with 18 bases between them. In germline, CDR1 is SEHNR, CDR2 FQNEAQ (reference sequence). CDR3 DNA sequence: TGTGCCAGCAGCAAAGGCCGGGATGTTGAAGAAAAACTGTTTTTT. Translated: CASSKGRDVEEKLFF.

This chain joins TRBV5-1 and TRBJ1-2; 11 positions agree with TRBD1. CDR1 and CDR2 from the germline V gene are SGHRS and YFSETQ. The CDR3 spans 14 residues. Losses at the gene ends were 3 bases for V and 8 bases for J; bases not matched to a gene: 6. The CDR3 nucleotides read TGCGCCAGCAGCTCCGGACAGGGGGCGACGGGCTACACCTTC. Protein: CASSSGQGATGYTF. Filled out from reference TRBV5-1 and TRBJ1-2, the complete variable domain reads KAGVTQTPRYLIKTRGQQVTLSCSPISGHRSVSWYQQTPGQGLQFLFEYFSETQRNKGNFPGRFSGRQFSNSRSEMNVSTLELGDSALYLCASSSGQGATGYTFGSGTRLTVV.

Only a few counts were recorded for this clonotype. This sequence joins TRBV5-6 and TRBJ2-3; D gene ambiguous. The germline CDR1 and CDR2 sequences are SGHDT and YYEEEE. V lost 0 bases and J lost 4, with 18 bases in between. There are 17 residues in the CDR3. CDR3 loop: CASSLDWNSVSSDTQYF. The DNA of the CDR3 is TGTGCCAGCAGCTTGGATTGGAACTCAGTGTCGTCAGATACGCAGTATTTT.

This chain connects TRBV7-7 to TRBJ2-5; no firm D call. Germline V CDR1 and CDR2: SSHAT, FNYEAQ (reference sequence). CDR3 length: 14 amino acids. The V end lost 1 base, the J end lost 4 bases, and 10 bases lay between the germline ends. CDR3 in DNA: TGTGCCAGCAGCTTAGTAAACAGCCCAGAGACCCAGTACTTC. The encoded protein is CASSLVNSPETQYF.

Ten or more counts support this clonotype. The V and J genes are TRBV4-3 and TRBJ1-2; no reliable D call. Between the trimmed V and J ends, which lost 8 bases and 1 base, there was a span of 17 bases. Germline V gene sequence: CDR1 LGHNA, CDR2 YSLEER. CDR3 length: 15 amino acids. In DNA, the CDR3 is TGCGCCAGCGGACGATCAGTGCAGAGTAACTATGGCTACACCTTC. It encodes CASGRSVQSNYGYTF.

This sequence joins TRBV7-9 and TRBJ1-5; D might be TRBD1 (6 bases). Trimming took 4 bases from V and 3 from J, leaving 13 bases between them. Germline CDR1 and CDR2: SEHNR and FQNEAQ (reference sequence). The CDR3 has 15 amino acids. CDR3 loop: CASSSFEGVNQPQHF. The CDR3 DNA sequence: TGTGCCAGCAGCTCTTTTGAGGGGGTCAATCAGCCCCAGCATTTT.

This clonotype showed up many times. The DNA of the CDR3 is TGTGCCAGCAGCCCAAGGTGGAGCGGCAGACCCACAGATACGCAGTATTTT. Protein product: CASSPRWSGRPTDTQYF. This rearrangement joins TRBV7-2 to TRBJ2-3, with D perhaps TRBD2 (5 bases). V was cut by 5 bases and J by 2 bases, with 20 bases left in between. Looked up from germline, CDR1 is SGHTA and CDR2 is FQGNSA. This CDR3 is built from 17 residues.

This clonotype was detected many times. This chain uses TRBV12-5 with TRBJ1-5; 7 bases are a match to TRBD1. The germline V gene has CDR1 LGHNT and CDR2 FRNRAP. The CDR3 runs to 18 residues. V shed 1 base, J shed 0 bases, and the junction held 9 bases outside the gene matches. As DNA, the CDR3 is TGTGCTAGTGGTTTGGCTGTACGGACAGGCTATAGCAATCAGCCCCAGCATTTT. As protein: CASGLAVRTGYSNQPQHF.